The text below deals with one T cell receptor beta chain. Its antigen remains unidentified. It was RNA transcripts that yielded the amplified TCR beta CDR3 regions. Using the HTBI primer set, a first-round RT-PCR was run on the TCR CDR3. TCRdb used MiXCR to reprocess the multiplex PCR reads, holding one entry per CDR3 protein. Of fewer than 500,000 distinct CDR3 sequences listed, approximately 14% are singletons. The study excluded patients with uncontrolled infection, other autoimmune disease, pregnancy or lactation. This sample is drawn from a study of T cells in Graves' hyperthyroidism and ophthalmopathy. Regarding the study as a whole: Clonotypes that were expanded in thyroid above 0.001 mostly appeared in blood too.

V shed 3 bases and J shed 9 bases, with 15 bases lying between them. The length of the CDR3 is 15 residues. Germline loops: CDR1 PRHDT, CDR2 FYEKMQ (reference sequence). What was sequenced was blood. This receptor was obtained from a woman in her twenties or thirties with Graves' ophthalmopathy. The chain couples TRBV13 to TRBJ1-6; weak D call: TRBD1 (5 bases). The CDR3 region is CASSFGGQSLSPLHF. As DNA, the CDR3 is TGTGCCAGCAGCTTTGGCGGACAAAGCCTTTCACCCCTCCACTTT.